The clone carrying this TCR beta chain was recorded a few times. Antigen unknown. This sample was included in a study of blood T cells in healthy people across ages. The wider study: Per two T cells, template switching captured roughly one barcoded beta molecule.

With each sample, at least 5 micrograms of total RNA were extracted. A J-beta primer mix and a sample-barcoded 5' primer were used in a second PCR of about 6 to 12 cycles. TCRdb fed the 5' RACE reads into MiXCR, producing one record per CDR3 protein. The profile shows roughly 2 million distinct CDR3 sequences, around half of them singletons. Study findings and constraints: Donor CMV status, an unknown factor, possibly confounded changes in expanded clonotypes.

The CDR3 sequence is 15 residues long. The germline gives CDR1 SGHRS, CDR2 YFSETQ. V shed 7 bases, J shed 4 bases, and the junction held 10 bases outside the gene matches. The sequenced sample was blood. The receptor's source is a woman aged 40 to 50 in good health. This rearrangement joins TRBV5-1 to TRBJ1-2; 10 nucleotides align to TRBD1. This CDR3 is CASAYRQGAGYGYTF. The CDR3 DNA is TGCGCCAGCGCCTACCGACAGGGGGCTGGCTATGGCTACACCTTC.